This TCR beta chain was profiled in a study of blood T cell repertoires in COVID-19. Recruitment covered about 26 US areas and drew participants whose ages spanned 18 to 89 years. Which cohort a participant joined came from the clinical history participants gave. Trimming at V came to 4 bases and at J to 6 bases, leaving 8 bases not matched to a gene. The length of the CDR3 is 14 residues. Per germline, CDR1 MNHEY and CDR2 SVGEGT. Profiling relied on immunoSEQ multiplex PCR, and the TCRdb table lists in-frame clones only, not all of them. The profile shows fewer than 250,000 clones, approximately 88% of them singletons.

The chain joins TRBV6-2 or TRBV6-3 to TRBJ1-2; TRBD1 aligns across 7 bases. The sequencing input was PBMCs or T cells enriched from blood (not recorded which). The receptor was derived from a woman aged 25 to 45 with acute COVID-19. CDR3 sequence (DNA): TGTGCCAGCAGTTTCGATACAGGGGTGCATGGCTACACCTTC. It specifies CASSFDTGVHGYTF.